Listed here is a single TCR beta chain. The germline V gene has CDR1 SGHAT and CDR2 FQNNGV. CDR3 length: 17 amino acids. The ends were cut back, 2 bases at V and 4 bases at J, with 18 bases in the middle. The data are from a study of blood T cell repertoires in COVID-19. Study-level background: Donors in the United States, Italy and Spain gave samples during acute or convalescent COVID-19. Nucleic acid was either cDNA or gDNA, and it came from T cells, B-cell-depleted T cells, or PBMCs.

As handled by the study authors: For nucleated cells, counts were estimated from reference gene primer amplification. The assay was immunoSEQ multiplex PCR, and TCRdb's table has in-frame clones only and misses some. The D gene and trimming were derived from the DNA, and the V and J assignments and clone size from that table. Of some 120,000 clones detected, approximately 83% appear once; the ten largest clones hold 0.8% to 1%. Material: peripheral blood. This chain links TRBV11-2 with TRBJ2-1; D not resolved. This TCR derives from a woman aged 70-85 years with acute or convalescent COVID-19. Here the CDR3 reads CASSLSVSYDFYNEQFF. The CDR3 DNA reads as TGTGCCAGCAGCTTAAGCGTCTCTTATGACTTTTACAATGAGCAGTTCTTC. The full variable domain, rest sourced from reference TRBV11-2 and TRBJ2-1, is EAGVAQSPRYKIIEKRQSVAFWCNPISGHATLYWYQQILGQGPKLLIQFQNNGVVDDSQLPKDRFSAERLKGVDSTLKIQPAKLEDSAVYLCASSLSVSYDFYNEQFFGPGTRLTVL.